The rows below give T cell receptor beta chains drawn from one sample of a study of tumor and adjacent non-tumor tissue in lung cancer. TCRdb called the multiplex PCR reads again in MiXCR, with one record for every CDR3 protein. Found here are roughly 120,000 distinct CDR3 sequences, roughly 73% of them singletons; the top ten hold 35% to 40%. Sequenced: lung tumor tissue. The receptors shown here come from a woman aged 60-70 years with non-small cell lung cancer. CDR3s include the opening cysteine and the closing phenylalanine or tryptophan. The D gene is left open where the match is weak. Not every row has a clone size; where given, it reads once, few, many or a size class.

V gene: TRBV12-3/TRBV12-4; clone size: NA; D gene: TRBD2; J gene: TRBJ2-1; CDR3 protein: CSNSLDSLAGGPDEQFF; CDR3 DNA: TGTTCCAACAGTTTAGACTCACTAGCGGGGGGGCCCGATGAGCAGTTCTTC
V gene: TRBV6-1; clone size: NA; D gene: TRBD1; J gene: TRBJ1-5; CDR3 protein: CASSPGQGKQSQLF; CDR3 DNA: TGTGCCAGCAGCCCTGGACAGGGCAAGCAGTCCCAGCTTTTT
V gene: TRBV6-1; clone size: NA; D gene: NA; J gene: TRBJ1-2; CDR3 protein: CASSGDTDYVYTF; CDR3 DNA: TGTGCCAGCAGTGGAGACACGGACTATGTCTACACCTTC
V gene: TRBV7-3; clone size: few; D gene: NA; J gene: TRBJ2-2; CDR3 protein: CASSLTLGVAANTGELFF; CDR3 DNA: TGTGCCAGCAGCTTAACTTTGGGGGTAGCGGCTAACACCGGGGAGCTGTTTTTT
V gene: TRBV20-1; clone size: NA; D gene: TRBD1; J gene: TRBJ2-2; CDR3 protein: CSARGTPGTANTGVLFF; CDR3 DNA: TGCAGTGCTAGAGGGACCCCCGGGACAGCCAACACCGGGGTGCTGTTTTTT
V gene: TRBV11-2; clone size: NA; D gene: TRBD2; J gene: TRBJ2-7; CDR3 protein: CASSYGTSRDYEQNF; CDR3 DNA: TGTGCCAGCAGCTATGGGACTAGCAGGGACTACGAGCAGAACTTC
V gene: TRBV28; clone size: NA; D gene: NA; J gene: TRBJ2-2; CDR3 protein: CASSSRDTGELFF; CDR3 DNA: TGTGCCAGCAGCTCCAGGGACACCGGGGAGCTGTTTTTT
V gene: TRBV6-1; clone size: NA; D gene: TRBD2; J gene: TRBJ2-1; CDR3 protein: CASGQTSGCLKEQFF; CDR3 DNA: TGTGCCAGCGGCCAAACTAGCGGGTGTTTGAAGGAGCAGTTCTTC
V gene: TRBV20-1; clone size: NA; D gene: NA; J gene: TRBJ2-1; CDR3 protein: CSARYGVHYPYNEQFF; CDR3 DNA: TGCAGTGCTAGATACGGGGTTCACTACCCCTACAATGAGCAGTTCTTC
V gene: TRBV6-1; clone size: NA; D gene: TRBD1; J gene: TRBJ1-1; CDR3 protein: CTSQTDRGTKAVF; CDR3 DNA: TGTACCAGCCAAACCGACAGGGGAACTAAAGCTGTCTTT
V gene: TRBV11-2; clone size: many; D gene: TRBD2; J gene: TRBJ2-7; CDR3 protein: CASSLTTASGRALLGEQYF; CDR3 DNA: TGTGCCAGCAGCTTAACGACGGCTAGCGGGAGGGCCCTCTTGGGGGAGCAGTACTTC
V gene: TRBV6-7; clone size: many; D gene: NA; J gene: TRBJ1-1; CDR3 protein: CATSARADMTEAFF; CDR3 DNA: TGTGCCACCTCGGCGAGGGCCGATATGACTGAAGCTTTCTTT
V gene: TRBV11-3; clone size: NA; D gene: NA; J gene: TRBJ1-1; CDR3 protein: CASSPSRRGTEAFF; CDR3 DNA: TGTGCCAGCAGCCCGTCCAGAAGAGGCACTGAAGCTTTCTTT
V gene: TRBV18; clone size: NA; D gene: NA; J gene: TRBJ2-3; CDR3 protein: CASPLSKGDTQYF; CDR3 DNA: TGTGCCAGCCCACTTAGTAAGGGAGATACACAGTATTTT
V gene: TRBV29-1; clone size: NA; D gene: TRBD2; J gene: TRBJ2-5; CDR3 protein: CCVSLLLGGQETQYF; CDR3 DNA: TGTTGCGTTAGCCTCTTGCTGGGAGGGCAAGAGACCCAGTACTTC
V gene: TRBV28; clone size: NA; D gene: TRBD2; J gene: TRBJ2-7; CDR3 protein: CASSLETSGRLSQYF; CDR3 DNA: TGTGCCAGCAGTCTTGAGACTAGCGGGAGATTGTCGCAGTACTTC
V gene: TRBV11-2; clone size: NA; D gene: NA; J gene: TRBJ2-3; CDR3 protein: CASTSDGPPLDTQYF; CDR3 DNA: TGTGCCAGCACCTCAGACGGACCGCCGCTTGATACGCAGTATTTT
V gene: TRBV11-2; clone size: NA; D gene: TRBD1; J gene: TRBJ2-1; CDR3 protein: CASSLGLHANRGRGETQFF; CDR3 DNA: TGTGCCAGCAGCTTAGGGCTACACGCGAACAGGGGGCGCGGAGAGACCCAGTTCTTC
V gene: TRBV20-1; clone size: NA; D gene: NA; J gene: TRBJ2-2; CDR3 protein: CSARGLVQGITGKLFF; CDR3 DNA: TGCAGTGCTAGAGGTTTGGTGCAGGGGATCACCGGGAAGCTGTTTTTT
V gene: TRBV7-3; clone size: many; D gene: TRBD2; J gene: TRBJ2-1; CDR3 protein: CASSLWGGGQGNEQFF; CDR3 DNA: TGTGCCAGCAGCTTATGGGGCGGGGGGCAAGGGAATGAGCAGTTCTTC
V gene: TRBV4-2; clone size: once; D gene: NA; J gene: TRBJ1-5; CDR3 protein: CASRLDLPGYSKQPQHF; CDR3 DNA: TGTGCCAGCAGACTAGATCTTCCCGGGTATAGCAAACAGCCCCAGCATTTT
V gene: TRBV11-2; clone size: NA; D gene: NA; J gene: TRBJ2-7; CDR3 protein: CASGLHSGNNYEQYF; CDR3 DNA: TGTGCCAGCGGACTCCATTCCGGCAATAACTACGAGCAATACTTC
V gene: TRBV4-1; clone size: NA; D gene: NA; J gene: TRBJ2-3; CDR3 protein: CASRQRGLSTDTQYF; CDR3 DNA: TGCGCCAGCAGGCAAAGAGGGCTCAGCACAGATACGCAGTATTTT
V gene: TRBV20-1; clone size: NA; D gene: NA; J gene: TRBJ2-7; CDR3 protein: CSVASQQGTYEQYF; CDR3 DNA: TGCAGTGTCGCGTCACAACAGGGTACCTACGAGCAGTACTTC
V gene: TRBV4-1; clone size: NA; D gene: TRBD1; J gene: TRBJ1-4; CDR3 protein: CASSQTGTINEKLFF; CDR3 DNA: TGTGCCAGCAGCCAGACAGGGACAATTAATGAAAAACTGTTTTTT